The TCR beta chain under discussion was sequenced for a study of T cell repertoires in cytomegalovirus infection. This clonotype was seen a few times. TCRdb independently ran MiXCR on the reads; one entry per CDR3 protein. Of roughly 720,000 distinct CDR3 sequences listed, 35% to 40% are singletons. The CDR3 consists of 14 residues. Trimming took off 8 bases at V and 2 bases at J, with 10 bases between the two ends. CDR1 is MNHNY and CDR2 is SVGAGI in the germline V gene (reference sequence). The sample comprised PBMCs. This sequence originates from a human donor in good health (CMV status not recorded). Some clones in this sample may be carry-over from other donors' samples. The rearrangement links TRBV6-6 to TRBJ2-6, with D unresolved. This chain's CDR3 is CASSREAGANVLTF. In DNA, the CDR3 is TGTGCCAGCTCACGAGAGGCTGGGGCCAACGTCCTGACTTTC.